These T cell receptor beta chains were read from a single sample in a study of cytomegalovirus exposure and HLA in healthy donors. Assay: immunoSEQ multiplex PCR; the TCRdb copy retains only in-frame clones and omits some. The table records approximately 190,000 clones, 87% of them present only once. The source material was PBMCs. These receptors were obtained from a man aged 25-45 years in good health and CMV-seronegative. CDR3s include the opening cysteine and the closing phenylalanine or tryptophan. The order of the fields is CDR3 protein, J gene, V gene.

CDR3: CASLTGGYGYTF
J: TRBJ1-2
V: TRBV28

CDR3: CSSSPLAGSGDYEQYF
J: TRBJ2-7
V: TRBV7-9

CDR3: CASSSRQGFGQYF
J: TRBJ2-7
V: TRBV28

CDR3: CASSLLAVGTSGSYEQYF
J: TRBJ2-7
V: TRBV5-1

CDR3: CATSDPSGGAYEQYF
J: TRBJ2-7
V: TRBV10-2

CDR3: CACSSGSHEQYF
J: TRBJ2-7
V: TRBV30

CDR3: CASSISGGDSGDTQYF
J: TRBJ2-3
V: TRBV6-4

CDR3: CASSPSGTGQWEQYF
J: TRBJ2-7
V: TRBV5-8

CDR3: CSSSLGLGHSNTGELFF
J: TRBJ2-2
V: TRBV7-9

CDR3: CASSSRDSLSW
J: TRBJ1-5
V: TRBV5-5

CDR3: CASSLGGGEDTQYF
J: TRBJ2-3
V: TRBV7-2

CDR3: CASSHGTGVREQYF
J: TRBJ2-7
V: TRBV19

CDR3: CASSWRTGGHYEQYF
J: TRBJ2-7
V: TRBV28

CDR3: CASRPYFNGGNTEAFF
J: TRBJ1-1
V: TRBV7-8

CDR3: CASQGSRSPLHF
J: TRBJ1-6
V: TRBV6-6

CDR3: CSVLSEGVVTYEQYF
J: TRBJ2-7
V: TRBV29-1

CDR3: CASRLNRGPGNTIYF
J: TRBJ1-3
V: TRBV28

CDR3: CASSLASGRALYF
J: TRBJ2-5
V: TRBV28

CDR3: CASSSPGVRDTQYF
J: TRBJ2-3
V: TRBV5-8

CDR3: CASSTRQGGGTEAFF
J: TRBJ1-1
V: TRBV19

CDR3: CASTSGDSSYEQYF
J: TRBJ2-7
V: TRBV6-5

CDR3: CASSLLAGGNEQFF
J: TRBJ2-1
V: TRBV7-9

CDR3: CASSLKRAGDEQFF
J: TRBJ2-1
V: TRBV5-4

CDR3: CASSSQRTGAYEQYF
J: TRBJ2-7
V: TRBV5-5

CDR3: CSVETGKGSEDTQYF
J: TRBJ2-3
V: TRBV29-1

CDR3: CASRRTSGVANTGELFF
J: TRBJ2-2
V: TRBV27

CDR3: CASGRGGRETQYF
J: TRBJ2-5
V: TRBV7-2

CDR3: CATRGAGETQYF
J: TRBJ2-5
V: TRBV18